What follows describes a single TCR beta chain. The method was immunoSEQ multiplex PCR; TCRdb's version includes in-frame clones alone and lacks a portion of them. The sample holds some 120,000 clones, approximately 87% seen once. This entry comes from a study of control samples from healthy donors and cancer patients. This CDR3 has 16 residues. V lost 7 bases and J lost 3; bases outside the gene matches: 14. CDR1 and CDR2 from the germline V gene are MDHEN and SYDVKM. The source is a man in his 60s in good health. Sequencing was performed on blood. The J gene is TRBJ1-1, the V gene TRBV28; 7 bases agree with TRBD1. In DNA, the CDR3 is TGTGCCAGCACCGGTGGGGGGCCCAGGGGGTACACTGAAGCTTTCTTT. Protein sequence: CASTGGGPRGYTEAFF. Based on the CDR3 plus reference TRBV28 and TRBJ1-1, the full variable domain is DVKVTQSSRYLVKRTGEKVFLECVQDMDHENMFWYRQDPGLGLRLIYFSYDVKMKEKGDIPEGYSVSREKKERFSLILESASTNQTSMYLCASTGGGPRGYTEAFFGQGTRLTVV.